The 28 T cell receptor beta chains listed next were all sequenced from one sample in a study of shared clonotypes between healthy human individuals. Data came from immunoSEQ multiplex PCR; TCRdb stores just in-frame clones and leaves some out. The data hold over 2 million clones, with about 95% observed a single time. Terminally differentiated effector memory CD45RA+ cells were excluded from the naive CD8 cells, which were CD45RO-negative and positively selected for CCR7. Input material: naive CD8+ T cells sorted from blood. These TCRs come from a man aged 18 to 29 in good health.

The J gene is TRBJ2-5, the V gene TRBV9; perhaps D is TRBD1 or TRBD2 (6 bases each). Germline CDR1 SGDLS, CDR2 YYNGEE. Deletions cut 4 bases from V and 5 bases from J, with 12 bases between. The CDR3 extends over 13 amino acids. The CDR3: CASSWGAGETQYF. The CDR3 DNA reads as TGTGCCAGCAGCTGGGGGGCCGGGGAGACCCAGTACTTC.

This sequence joins TRBV2 and TRBJ2-5; TRBD2 might be the D (5 bases). The CDR3 has 12 amino acids. The V end lost 10 bases, the J end lost 2 bases, and 11 bases lay between the germline ends. Germline assignment: CDR1 SNHLY and CDR2 FYNNEI. The CDR3 DNA reads as TGTGCCATCATGGACTTACAAGAGACCCAGTACTTC. The encoded protein is CAIMDLQETQYF.

The gene calls are TRBV18 and TRBJ1-5, with a possible D match to TRBD1 (5 bases). The germline V gene encodes CDR1 KGHSH and CDR2 LQKENI. The V gene lost 0 bases and the J gene lost 4 bases, with 7 bases spanning the gap. This CDR3 region has 14 residues. The CDR3 is CASSPPSGNQPQHF. The CDR3 DNA is TGTGCCAGCTCACCACCCTCAGGGAATCAGCCCCAGCATTTT.

The V gene is TRBV4-1, the J gene TRBJ2-7; a weak D match, TRBD2 (6 bases). There are 15 residues in the CDR3. Germline V gene lookup returns CDR1 MGHRA and CDR2 YSYEKL. The germline V and J ends were trimmed by 0 bases and 4 bases, with 13 bases remaining between them. The CDR3 nucleotides are TGCGCCAGCAGCCAAGAAGACGGGAGCGGATACGAGCAGTACTTC. It codes for CASSQEDGSGYEQYF.

The rearrangement uses TRBV7-9 and TRBJ2-5; 7 nucleotides agree with TRBD1. Germline trimming cut 5 bases from V and 2 bases from J; bases unmatched to any gene: 5. CDR3 length: 14 residues. Germline CDR1 is SEHNR and CDR2 is FQNEAQ (reference sequence). The CDR3 loop is CASSISTGQETQYF. DNA of the CDR3: TGTGCCAGCAGCATATCGACAGGGCAAGAGACCCAGTACTTC.

The chain has TRBV9 and TRBJ2-7; the D gene is possibly TRBD2 (5 bases). CDR1 and CDR2 from the germline V gene are SGDLS and YYNGEE. The CDR3 extends over 13 amino acids. V was shortened by 3 bases and J by 6 bases, with 13 bases between the two germline ends. DNA for the CDR3: TGTGCCAGCAGCGAGGTTACGAGCGGCGAGCAGTACTTC. It encodes CASSEVTSGEQYF.

The V and J genes are TRBV28 and TRBJ1-4, with 8 bases identical to TRBD1. Germline loops: CDR1 MDHEN, CDR2 SYDVKM. The CDR3 is 14 amino acids. Trimming cost V 6 bases and J 4 bases; bases outside gene matches: 4. DNA for the CDR3: TGTGCCAGCAGGGACACAGGGGGTAATGAAAAACTGTTTTTT. Translated: CASRDTGGNEKLFF.

V gene TRBV2 combines with J gene TRBJ2-1; D is unresolved. Germline lookup yields CDR1 SNHLY and CDR2 FYNNEI. V dropped 4 bases and J dropped 6 bases, with 19 bases sitting between them. The CDR3 runs 16 residues. This chain's CDR3 is CASSGDLGFSRNEQFF. The CDR3 coding sequence is TGTGCCAGCAGTGGAGATCTAGGTTTTTCTCGCAATGAGCAGTTCTTC.

The rearrangement links TRBV5-1 to TRBJ1-2; D gene ambiguous. Trimming shortened V by 2 bases and J by 5 bases, and 16 bases separated the two germline ends. CDR1 and CDR2 (germline): SGHRS, YFSETQ. This CDR3 region has 15 residues. CDR3 nucleotide sequence: TGCGCCAGCAGCTTTGAACAGACGAGTGAATATGGCTACACCTTC. This gives the protein CASSFEQTSEYGYTF.

V usage is TRBV7-2 and J usage is TRBJ2-7; TRBD1 might be the D (5 bases). Per the germline V gene, CDR1 is SGHTA and CDR2 is FQGNSA. Deletions cut 6 bases from V and 4 bases from J, with 13 bases between. The CDR3 spans 13 residues. CDR3 in DNA: TGTGCCAGCAGTCCAGACAGCCCATACGAGCAGTACTTC. As protein: CASSPDSPYEQYF.

This sequence joins TRBV7-9 and TRBJ1-3; no firm D call. V shed 2 bases and J shed 0 bases, with 11 bases lying between them. The germline V gene encodes CDR1 SEHNR and CDR2 FQNEAQ (reference sequence). The CDR3 runs 16 residues. The CDR3 protein is CASSLLKPSSGNTIYF. The CDR3 DNA sequence: TGTGCCAGCAGCTTACTTAAGCCGAGCTCTGGAAACACCATATATTTT.

The chain couples TRBV27 to TRBJ2-3, with 10 bases matching TRBD2. J lost 2 bases, V lost 6 bases, and 5 bases had no gene match. The CDR3 consists of 15 residues. Germline values: CDR1 MNHEY, CDR2 SMNVEV (reference sequence). The CDR3 sequence is CASRPSGGLTDTQYF. DNA for the CDR3: TGTGCCAGCAGGCCTAGCGGGGGACTCACAGATACGCAGTATTTT.

This clone was counted once. The chain is built from TRBV28 and TRBJ2-6; possibly TRBD1 or TRBD2 for D (5 bases each). The CDR3 has 17 residues. Trimming removed 2 bases at V and 1 base at J, with 12 bases between. In germline, CDR1 is MDHEN, CDR2 SYDVKM. Here the CDR3 DNA reads TGTGCCAGCAGTTTAGGGTTCGAGGGGTCTGGGGCCAACGTCCTGACTTTC. Residues: CASSLGFEGSGANVLTF.

The rearrangement joins TRBV18 to TRBJ2-7; 9 nucleotides match TRBD1. This CDR3 is built from 15 residues. V was pared by 3 bases and J by 0 bases, with 3 bases of the junction left unmatched. The germline gives CDR1 KGHSH, CDR2 LQKENI. The CDR3, as DNA: TGTGCCAGCTCACCTAGGACAGGGGACTCCTACGAGCAGTACTTC. Its translation: CASSPRTGDSYEQYF.

A word on this clone: Other DNA variants within this sample encode the same CDR3. The chain has TRBV27 and TRBJ2-3, with 11 bases aligning to TRBD1. Germline CDR1 is MNHEY and CDR2 is SMNVEV (reference sequence). V shed 0 bases and J 4 bases; nucleotides not matched to a gene: 0. The length of the CDR3 is 15 residues. The CDR3 nucleotides read TGTGCCAGCAGTTTATCGGGACAGGGGGCAGATACGCAGTATTTT. This gives the protein CASSLSGQGADTQYF.

The chain couples TRBV4-1 to TRBJ2-7, with a weak D call TRBD1 (6 bases). V lost 0 bases and J lost 1, with 13 bases in between. The CDR3 is 16 residues long. Looked up from germline, CDR1 is MGHRA and CDR2 is YSYEKL. The CDR3 reads CASSQEAQGWSYEQYF. CDR3 sequence (DNA): TGCGCCAGCAGCCAAGAGGCCCAGGGGTGGTCCTACGAGCAGTACTTC.

The V gene is TRBV28, the J gene TRBJ2-3; D unresolved. Per the germline V gene, CDR1 is MDHEN and CDR2 is SYDVKM. This CDR3 has 16 residues. V dropped 1 base and J dropped 0 bases, with 11 bases sitting between them. CDR3 DNA: TGTGCCAGCAGTTTATATGGAGTTACTAGCACAGATACGCAGTATTTT. Protein: CASSLYGVTSTDTQYF.

The J gene is TRBJ2-1, the V gene TRBV7-2; D call uncertain. The ends were cut back, 1 base at V and 5 bases at J, with 9 bases in the middle. CDR3 length: 14 amino acids. The germline V gene encodes CDR1 SGHTA and CDR2 FQGNSA. The CDR3: CASSLGLHNNEQFF. The CDR3 region has the DNA TGTGCCAGCAGCTTAGGCCTCCATAACAATGAGCAGTTCTTC.

This rearrangement joins TRBV9 to TRBJ1-2; 7 bases line up with TRBD1. The CDR3 contains 16 residues. Germline CDR1 reads SGDLS; CDR2 reads YYNGEE. Trimming at V came to 2 bases and at J to 1 base, leaving 8 bases not matched to a gene. CDR3 region: CASSVRDSGLNYGYTF. Written as DNA, the CDR3 is TGTGCCAGCAGCGTTAGGGACAGTGGGCTTAACTATGGCTACACCTTC.

The gene calls are TRBV5-5 and TRBJ2-2; 7 positions match TRBD2. V gave up 2 bases and J gave up 4 bases; unmatched junction bases: 11. CDR1 and CDR2 from the germline V gene are SGHKS and YYEKEE (reference sequence). This CDR3 is 17 amino acids long. The chain's CDR3 is CASSFTLRGVTTGELFF. In DNA form, the CDR3 reads TGTGCCAGCAGCTTTACGCTCCGGGGGGTGACCACCGGGGAGCTGTTTTTT.

The V call is TRBV19, the J call TRBJ2-7, with 11 bases identical to TRBD1. V trimming: 2 bases; J trimming: 2 bases; junction bases outside the gene matches: 2. CDR1 LNHDA and CDR2 SQIVND come from the germline V gene (reference sequence). The CDR3 covers 15 residues. This CDR3 reads CASSIKDRGPYEQYF. The CDR3 coding sequence is TGTGCCAGTAGTATAAAGGACAGGGGGCCCTACGAGCAGTACTTC.

The chain carries TRBV19 and TRBJ2-2, with TRBD1 identical over 8 bases. J was trimmed by 8 bases and V by 5 bases; bases with no gene match: 7. This CDR3 spans 14 amino acids. CDR1 and CDR2 from the germline V gene are LNHDA and SQIVND (reference sequence). The chain's CDR3 is CASSAKTGAGELFF. The CDR3 DNA follows: TGTGCCAGTAGTGCAAAGACAGGGGCAGGGGAGCTGTTTTTT.

This clone is a singleton in its sample. The chain is built from TRBV4-1 and TRBJ1-3; 9 positions agree with TRBD1. Germline lookup yields CDR1 MGHRA and CDR2 YSYEKL. J lost 10 bases, V lost 1 base, and 2 bases had no gene match. The CDR3 consists of 13 residues. Here the CDR3 reads CASSQGQGGTIYF. CDR3 nucleotide sequence: TGCGCCAGCAGCCAAGGACAGGGGGGTACCATATATTTT.

The chain is built from TRBV2 and TRBJ2-2; D unclear. From germline, CDR1 is SNHLY and CDR2 FYNNEI. V was cut by 8 bases and J by 3 bases, with 10 bases left in between. The CDR3 is made up of 13 amino acids. The CDR3 DNA sequence: TGTGCCAGCGATAAGCGAGACACCGGGGAGCTGTTTTTT. This sequence encodes CASDKRDTGELFF. Together with reference TRBV2 and TRBJ2-2, the CDR3 gives the full variable domain: EPEVTQTPSHQVTQMGQEVILRCVPISNHLYFYWYRQILGQKVEFLVSFYNNEISEKSEIFDDQFSVERPDGSNFTLKIRSTKLEDSAMYFCASDKRDTGELFFGEGSRLTVL.

V and J are TRBV30 and TRBJ2-1; 7 nucleotides align to TRBD2. Germline V gives CDR1 GTSNPN, CDR2 SVGIG (reference sequence). J gave up 6 bases and V 0 bases, and 14 bases lay outside the gene matches. This CDR3 contains 17 residues. The CDR3 spells CAWSVLGREGLGNEQFF. CDR3 DNA sequence: TGTGCCTGGAGTGTATTAGGGAGGGAGGGCCTCGGCAATGAGCAGTTCTTC.

The genes are TRBV7-9 and TRBJ2-7; tentative D call: TRBD1 (5 bases). Trimming shortened V by 4 bases and J by 3 bases, and 16 bases separated the two germline ends. The germline CDR1 and CDR2 sequences are SEHNR and FQNEAQ (reference sequence). The CDR3 covers 15 residues. CDR3 nucleotides: TGTGCCAGCAGCTCACCCGACAGTAACAACTACGAGCAGTACTTC. This codes for CASSSPDSNNYEQYF.

The chain joins TRBV4-1 to TRBJ1-5; no clear D. This CDR3 is 15 amino acids long. Looked up from germline, CDR1 is MGHRA and CDR2 is YSYEKL. V was pared by 1 base and J by 3 bases, with 10 bases between. CDR3 in DNA: TGCGCCAGCAGCCAAGGGGTGGGCGCCAATCAGCCCCAGCATTTT. This encodes CASSQGVGANQPQHF.

The V call is TRBV4-1, the J call TRBJ2-7; D possibly uses TRBD1 or TRBD2 (5 bases each). There are 15 residues in the CDR3. Per germline, CDR1 MGHRA and CDR2 YSYEKL. V shed 5 bases and J shed 0 bases, with 14 bases lying between them. The CDR3 DNA reads TGCGCCAGCAGCTCCGGGACGGGGCTCTCCTACGAGCAGTACTTC. Translated, it gives CASSSGTGLSYEQYF.